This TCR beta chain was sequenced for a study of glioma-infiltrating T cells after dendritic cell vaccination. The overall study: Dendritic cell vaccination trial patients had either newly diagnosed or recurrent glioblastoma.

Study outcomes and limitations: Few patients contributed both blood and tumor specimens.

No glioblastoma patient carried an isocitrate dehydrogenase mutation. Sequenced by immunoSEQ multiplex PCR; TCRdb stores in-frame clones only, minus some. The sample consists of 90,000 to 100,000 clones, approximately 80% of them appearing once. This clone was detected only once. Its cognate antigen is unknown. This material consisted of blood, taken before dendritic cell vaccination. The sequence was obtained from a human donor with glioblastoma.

The CDR3 here is CANTPSGQGNPMNTEAFF. In DNA form, the CDR3 reads TGTGCCAACACTCCATCGGGGCAGGGGAACCCTATGAACACTGAAGCTTTCTTT. The chain recombines TRBV6-7 with TRBJ1-1; TRBD1 is a possible D gene (6 bases). TRBV6-7 carries the ORF label, with uncertain function. The V end lost 10 bases, the J end lost 0 bases, and 27 bases lay between the germline ends. The CDR3 contains 18 residues.